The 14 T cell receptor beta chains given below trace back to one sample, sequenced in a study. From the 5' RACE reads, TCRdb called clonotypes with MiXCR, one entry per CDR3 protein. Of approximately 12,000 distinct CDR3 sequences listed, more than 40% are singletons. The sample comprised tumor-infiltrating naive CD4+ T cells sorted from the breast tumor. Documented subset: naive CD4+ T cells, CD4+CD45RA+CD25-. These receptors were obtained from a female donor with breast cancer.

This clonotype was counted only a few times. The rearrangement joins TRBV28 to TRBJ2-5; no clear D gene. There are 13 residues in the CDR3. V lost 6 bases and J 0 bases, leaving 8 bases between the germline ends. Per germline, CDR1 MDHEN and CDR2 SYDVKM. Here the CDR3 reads CASSRPHQETQYF. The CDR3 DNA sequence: TGTGCCAGCAGCCGACCGCACCAAGAGACCCAGTACTTC.

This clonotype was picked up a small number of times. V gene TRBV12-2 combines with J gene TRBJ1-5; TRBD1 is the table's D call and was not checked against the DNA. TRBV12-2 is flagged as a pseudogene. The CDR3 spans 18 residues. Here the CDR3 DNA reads TGTGCAAGTCGCTTCCCGGGACAGGGAGGCGGTAGCAATCAGCCCCAGCATTTT. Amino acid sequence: CASRFPGQGGGSNQPQHF.

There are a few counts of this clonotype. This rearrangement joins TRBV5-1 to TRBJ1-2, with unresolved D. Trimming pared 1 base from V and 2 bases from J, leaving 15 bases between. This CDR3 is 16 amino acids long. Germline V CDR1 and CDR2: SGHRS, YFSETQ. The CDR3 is CASSLSSPALNYGYTF. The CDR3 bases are TGCGCCAGCAGCTTGAGTTCCCCCGCCCTGAACTATGGCTACACCTTC.

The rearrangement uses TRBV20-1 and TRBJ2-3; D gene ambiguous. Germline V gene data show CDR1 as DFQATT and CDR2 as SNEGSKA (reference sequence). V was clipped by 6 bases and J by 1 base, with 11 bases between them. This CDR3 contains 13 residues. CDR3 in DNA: TGCAGTGCCGAGGTCACAGGCACAGATACGCAGTATTTT. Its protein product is CSAEVTGTDTQYF.

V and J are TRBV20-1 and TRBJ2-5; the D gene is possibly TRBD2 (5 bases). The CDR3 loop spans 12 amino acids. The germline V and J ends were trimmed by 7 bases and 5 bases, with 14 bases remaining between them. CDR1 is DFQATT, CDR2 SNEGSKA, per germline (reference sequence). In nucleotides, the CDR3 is TGCAGTGTAAGAGGGAGTGGGGAGACCCAGTACTTC. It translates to CSVRGSGETQYF.

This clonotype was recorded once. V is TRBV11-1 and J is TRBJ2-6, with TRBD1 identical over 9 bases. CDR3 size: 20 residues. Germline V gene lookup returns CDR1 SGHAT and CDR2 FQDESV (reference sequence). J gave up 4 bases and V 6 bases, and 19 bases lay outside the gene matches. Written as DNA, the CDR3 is TGTGCCAGCAGTTTGGGTCTCTCGGGACAGGGTTTTAGAGGGGCCAACGTCCTGACTTTC. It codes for CASSLGLSGQGFRGANVLTF.

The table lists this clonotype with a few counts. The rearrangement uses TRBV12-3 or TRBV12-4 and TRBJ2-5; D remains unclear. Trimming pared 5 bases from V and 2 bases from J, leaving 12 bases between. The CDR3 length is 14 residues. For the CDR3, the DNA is TGTGCCAGCAGTCTGAGACGGAGACAAGAGACCCAGTACTTC. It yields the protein CASSLRRRQETQYF.

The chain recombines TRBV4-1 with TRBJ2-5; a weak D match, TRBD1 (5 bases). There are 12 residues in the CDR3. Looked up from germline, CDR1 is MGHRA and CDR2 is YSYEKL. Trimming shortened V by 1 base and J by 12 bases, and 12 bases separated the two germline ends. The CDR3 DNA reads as TGCGCCAGCAGCCAAGGGTCGCAGGGCGAGTACTTC. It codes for CASSQGSQGEYF.

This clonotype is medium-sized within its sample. In nucleotides, the CDR3 is TGTGCCAGCAGCTTAGGGGTACAGAACTATGGCTACACCTTC. Translated: CASSLGVQNYGYTF. The chain uses TRBV7-2 and TRBJ1-2; D is undetermined. Germline CDR1 is SGHTA and CDR2 is FQGNSA. The CDR3 totals 14 residues. Deletions cut 1 base from V and 2 bases from J, with 8 bases between.

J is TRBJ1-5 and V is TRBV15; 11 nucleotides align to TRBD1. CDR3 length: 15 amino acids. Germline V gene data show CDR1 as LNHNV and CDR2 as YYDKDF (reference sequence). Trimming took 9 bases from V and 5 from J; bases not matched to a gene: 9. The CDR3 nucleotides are TGTGCCACTTCAGCGGAGGGACAGGGGGATCAGCCCCAGCATTTT. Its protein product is CATSAEGQGDQPQHF. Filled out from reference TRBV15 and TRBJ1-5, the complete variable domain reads DAMVIQNPRYQVTQFGKPVTLSCSQTLNHNVMYWYQQKSSQAPKLLFHYYDKDFNNEADTPDNFQSRRPNTSFCFLDIRSPGLGDTAMYLCATSAEGQGDQPQHFGDGTRLSIL.

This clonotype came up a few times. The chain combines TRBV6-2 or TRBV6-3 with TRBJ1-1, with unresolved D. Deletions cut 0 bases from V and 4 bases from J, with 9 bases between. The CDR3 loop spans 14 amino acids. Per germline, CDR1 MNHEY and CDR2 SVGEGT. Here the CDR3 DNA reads TGTGCCAGCAGTTACTCGCGGCAGCGCACTGAAGCTTTCTTT. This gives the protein CASSYSRQRTEAFF.

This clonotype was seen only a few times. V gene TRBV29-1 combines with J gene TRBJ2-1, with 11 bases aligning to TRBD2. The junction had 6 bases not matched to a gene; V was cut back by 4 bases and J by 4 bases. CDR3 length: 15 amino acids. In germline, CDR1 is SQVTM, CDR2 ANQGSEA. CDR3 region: CSVVELAGAYNEQFF. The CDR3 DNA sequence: TGCAGCGTTGTCGAACTAGCGGGAGCTTACAATGAGCAGTTCTTC.

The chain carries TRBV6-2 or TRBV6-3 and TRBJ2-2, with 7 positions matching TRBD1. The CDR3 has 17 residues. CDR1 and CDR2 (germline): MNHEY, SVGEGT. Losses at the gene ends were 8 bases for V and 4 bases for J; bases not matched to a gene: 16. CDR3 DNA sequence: TGTGCCAGCGAGCGGAAACAGGGGTTTTCGGTCACCGGGGAGCTGTTTTTT. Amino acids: CASERKQGFSVTGELFF.

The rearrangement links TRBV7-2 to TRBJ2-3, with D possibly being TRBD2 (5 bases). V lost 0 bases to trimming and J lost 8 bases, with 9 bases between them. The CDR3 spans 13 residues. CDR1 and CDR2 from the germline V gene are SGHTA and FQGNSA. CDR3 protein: CASSLADRGTQYF. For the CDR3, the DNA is TGTGCCAGCAGCTTAGCCGATCGGGGTACGCAGTATTTT.